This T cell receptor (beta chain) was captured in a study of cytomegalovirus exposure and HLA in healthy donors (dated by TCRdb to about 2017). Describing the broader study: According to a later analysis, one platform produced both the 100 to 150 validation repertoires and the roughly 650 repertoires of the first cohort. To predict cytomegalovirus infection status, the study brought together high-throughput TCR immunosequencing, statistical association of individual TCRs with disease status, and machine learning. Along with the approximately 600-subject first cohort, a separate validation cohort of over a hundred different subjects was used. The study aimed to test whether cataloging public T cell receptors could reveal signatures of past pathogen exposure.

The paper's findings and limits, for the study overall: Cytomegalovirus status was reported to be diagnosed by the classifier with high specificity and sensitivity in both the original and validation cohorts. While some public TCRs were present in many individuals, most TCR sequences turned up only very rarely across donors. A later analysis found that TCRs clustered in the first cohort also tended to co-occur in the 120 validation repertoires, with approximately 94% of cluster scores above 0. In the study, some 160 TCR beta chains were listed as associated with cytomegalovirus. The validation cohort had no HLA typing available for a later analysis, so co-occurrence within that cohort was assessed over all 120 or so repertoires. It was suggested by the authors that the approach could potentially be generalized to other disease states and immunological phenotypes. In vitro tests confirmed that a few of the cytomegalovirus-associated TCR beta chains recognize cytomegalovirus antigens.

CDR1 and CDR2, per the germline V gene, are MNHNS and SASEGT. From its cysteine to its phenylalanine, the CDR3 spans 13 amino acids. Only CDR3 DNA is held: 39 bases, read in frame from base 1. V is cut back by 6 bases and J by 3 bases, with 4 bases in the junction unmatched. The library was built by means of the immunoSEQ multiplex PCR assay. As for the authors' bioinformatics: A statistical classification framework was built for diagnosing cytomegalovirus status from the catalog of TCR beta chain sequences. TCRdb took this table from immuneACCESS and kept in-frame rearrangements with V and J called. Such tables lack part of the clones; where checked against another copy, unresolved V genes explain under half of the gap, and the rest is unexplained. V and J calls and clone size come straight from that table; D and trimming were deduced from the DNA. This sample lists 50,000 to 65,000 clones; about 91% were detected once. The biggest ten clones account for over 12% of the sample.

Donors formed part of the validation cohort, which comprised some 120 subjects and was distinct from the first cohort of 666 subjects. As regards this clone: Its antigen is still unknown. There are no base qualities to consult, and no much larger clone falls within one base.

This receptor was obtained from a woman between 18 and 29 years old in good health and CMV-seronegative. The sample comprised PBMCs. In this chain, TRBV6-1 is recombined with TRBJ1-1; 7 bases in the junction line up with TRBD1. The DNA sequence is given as TGTGCCAGCAGCAGGGGGTTGGACACTGAAGCTTTCTTT. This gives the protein CASSRGLDTEAFF.